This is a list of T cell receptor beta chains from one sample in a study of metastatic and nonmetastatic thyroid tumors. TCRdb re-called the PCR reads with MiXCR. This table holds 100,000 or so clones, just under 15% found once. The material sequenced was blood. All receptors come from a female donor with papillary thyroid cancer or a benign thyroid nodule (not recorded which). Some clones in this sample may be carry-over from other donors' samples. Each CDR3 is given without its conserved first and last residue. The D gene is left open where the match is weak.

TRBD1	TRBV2	ARRDRDQETQY
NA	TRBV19	ASTVRGNSYEQY
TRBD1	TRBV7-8	ASSQAARQGWQY
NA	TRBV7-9	ASSLGEDEAF
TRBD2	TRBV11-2	ASSLDGGLGRVYYEQY
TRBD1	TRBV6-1	ASSDRTGGSFGNTIY
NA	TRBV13	ASRHGGGENTIY
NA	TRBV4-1	ASSEIQGSEAF
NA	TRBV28	ASSLPAGSQSGGYT
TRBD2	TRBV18	ASSPLSGGPEQY
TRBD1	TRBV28	ASSQETGGNQYEQY
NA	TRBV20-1	SARPQTDTQY
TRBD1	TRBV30	AGMGGQGNTGELF
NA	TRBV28	ASSQGQLYEQY
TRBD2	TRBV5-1	ASRNERGANTGELF
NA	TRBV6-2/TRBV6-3	ASSYSRCLPDTQY
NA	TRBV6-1	AIKTGRPYEQY
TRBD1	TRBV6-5	ASSYATRGTGETQY
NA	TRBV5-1	ASSPRGRESKNIQY
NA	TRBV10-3	AISESISGTENTGELF
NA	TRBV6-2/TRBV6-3	ASSYSSLSNQPQH
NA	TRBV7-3	ASSLGAGAGANVLT
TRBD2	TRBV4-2	ASSPSGAGGRGTQY
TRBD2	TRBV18	ASSPLGGNYKETQY
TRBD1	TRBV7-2	ASSFTRAGQINSPLH
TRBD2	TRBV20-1	SASGGAQFDEQF
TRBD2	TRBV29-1	SVGAGVWTDTQY
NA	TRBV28	ASSPGGYGDVGTEAF
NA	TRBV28	AIADSFYEQY
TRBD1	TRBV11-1	ASSAQRAGGTGELF
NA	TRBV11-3	ASIFGNREQY
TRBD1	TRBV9	ASSVERDRVAHGYT
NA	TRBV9	ASSGGGAHNQPQH
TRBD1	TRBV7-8	ASSLAERPGGETQY
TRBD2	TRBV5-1	ASSKFTSGGGDSYNEQF
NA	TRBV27	ASSLSHGSSPLH
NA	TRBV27	ASSDSFRAGGYT
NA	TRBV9	ASSVVAGENGYT
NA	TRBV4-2	ASSQEGEAF
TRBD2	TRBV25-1	ASSESETGGETQY
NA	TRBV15	ATSRALLGGATYEQY
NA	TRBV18	ASSPPLEETQY